This T cell receptor beta chain was identified during a study of vaccination effects on CD4 cells after COVID-19. As for the study in general: Convalescent patient samples, from a couple of individuals, date to 16 days and one week before vaccination. Study results and caveats: Marked clonal contraction of infection- and vaccine-induced clones was seen late after vaccination.

The CDR3 totals 15 residues. CDR1 LGHNA and CDR2 YNFKEQ come from the germline V gene. The V and J ends lost 0 bases and 7 bases, in that order; junction bases with no gene match: 4. Only in-frame clones appear in the TCRdb table, and some are missing; sequencing was by immunoSEQ multiplex PCR. The sample has 63,000 or so clones, around 72% seen once. After expansion with viral peptide pools in the ViraFEST assay, antigen-specific CD4+ T cells were sequenced. The authors isolated CD4+ T cells after roughly 10 days of culture. The person had PCR-confirmed SARS-CoV-2 infection between March and December 2020. Cultures received IL-2 medium that replaced half the medium on days 3 and 7. Comment on this clone: No antigen is known for it.

The TCR was taken from a human donor who had a prior SARS-CoV-2 infection. The genes are TRBV4-2 and TRBJ1-2; 11 nucleotides agree with TRBD1. This specimen was CD4+ T cells from PBMCs cultured with HIV peptides, taken before COVID-19 vaccination. Regarding subset: HIV-1 Nef peptide pool negative control/reference culture. This chain's CDR3 is CASSQEAGTGGGYTF. CDR3 DNA: TGTGCCAGCAGCCAAGAGGCCGGGACAGGGGGTGGCTACACCTTC.